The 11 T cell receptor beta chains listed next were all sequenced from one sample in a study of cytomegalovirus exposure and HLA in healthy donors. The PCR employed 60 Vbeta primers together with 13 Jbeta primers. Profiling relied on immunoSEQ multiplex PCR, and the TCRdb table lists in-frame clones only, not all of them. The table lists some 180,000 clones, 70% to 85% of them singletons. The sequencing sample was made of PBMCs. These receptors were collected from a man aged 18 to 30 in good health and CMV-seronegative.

The CDR3, as DNA: TGCGCCAGCAGCCAAGATCAACAGATATCGAGCTATGGCTACACCTTC. Translated, it gives CASSQDQQISSYGYTF. The chain uses TRBV4-3 and TRBJ1-2; D is undetermined. The CDR3 consists of 16 residues. V lost 0 bases and J lost 4, with 15 bases in between. Germline assignment: CDR1 LGHNA and CDR2 YSLEER.

The CDR3 loop reads CASSQQGQTGYTF. Here the CDR3 DNA reads TGTGCCAGCAGCCAACAGGGCCAGACTGGCTACACCTTC. The V and J genes are TRBV7-2 and TRBJ1-2; TRBD1 might be the D (6 bases). The CDR3 runs 13 residues. Trimming removed 5 bases from V and 7 bases from J, with 14 bases in between. Germline assignment: CDR1 SGHTA and CDR2 FQGNSA.

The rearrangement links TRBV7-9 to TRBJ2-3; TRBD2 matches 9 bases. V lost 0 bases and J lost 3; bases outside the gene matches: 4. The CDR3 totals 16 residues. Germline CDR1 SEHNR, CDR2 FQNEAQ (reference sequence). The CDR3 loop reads CASSLAVGLATDTQYF. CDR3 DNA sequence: TGTGCCAGCAGCTTAGCTGTCGGACTAGCGACAGATACGCAGTATTTT.

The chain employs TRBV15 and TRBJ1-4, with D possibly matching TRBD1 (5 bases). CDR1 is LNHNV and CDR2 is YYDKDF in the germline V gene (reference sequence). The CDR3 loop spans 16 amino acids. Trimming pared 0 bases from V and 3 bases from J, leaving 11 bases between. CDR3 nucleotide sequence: TGTGCCACCAGCAGAGATATCCGGACATCTAATGAAAAACTGTTTTTT. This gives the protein CATSRDIRTSNEKLFF.

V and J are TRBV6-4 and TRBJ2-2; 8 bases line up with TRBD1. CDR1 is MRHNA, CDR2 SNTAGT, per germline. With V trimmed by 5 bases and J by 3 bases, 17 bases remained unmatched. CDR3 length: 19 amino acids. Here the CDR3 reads CASSQLLILQGEHTGELFF. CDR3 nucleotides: TGTGCCAGCAGTCAACTCCTTATACTACAGGGGGAGCACACCGGGGAGCTGTTTTTT.

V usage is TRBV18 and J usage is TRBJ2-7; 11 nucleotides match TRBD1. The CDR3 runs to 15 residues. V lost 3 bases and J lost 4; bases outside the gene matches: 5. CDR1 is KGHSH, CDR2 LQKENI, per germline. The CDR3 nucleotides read TGTGCCAGCTCACCCCGGGACAGGGGGTCGTACGAGCAGTACTTC. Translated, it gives CASSPRDRGSYEQYF.

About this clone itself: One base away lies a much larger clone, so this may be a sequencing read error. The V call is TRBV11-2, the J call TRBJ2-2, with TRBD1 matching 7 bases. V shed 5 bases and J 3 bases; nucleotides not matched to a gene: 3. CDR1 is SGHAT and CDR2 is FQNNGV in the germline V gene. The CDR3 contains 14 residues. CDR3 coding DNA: TGTGCCAGCAGCCTCACAGGGGACACCGGGGAGCTGTTTTTT. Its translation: CASSLTGDTGELFF.

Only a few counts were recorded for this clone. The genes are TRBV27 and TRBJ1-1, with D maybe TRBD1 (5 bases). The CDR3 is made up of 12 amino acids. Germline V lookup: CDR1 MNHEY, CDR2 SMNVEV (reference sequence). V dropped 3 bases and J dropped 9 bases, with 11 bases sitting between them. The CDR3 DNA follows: TGTGCCAGCAGTTTCCCAGGGCGGCAAGCTTTCTTT. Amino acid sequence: CASSFPGRQAFF.

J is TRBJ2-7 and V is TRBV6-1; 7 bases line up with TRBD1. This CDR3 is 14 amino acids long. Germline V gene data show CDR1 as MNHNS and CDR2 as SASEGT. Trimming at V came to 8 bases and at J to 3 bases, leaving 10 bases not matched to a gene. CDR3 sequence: CASCMNRDSYEQYF. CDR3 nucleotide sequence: TGTGCCAGCTGCATGAACAGGGACAGCTACGAGCAGTACTTC.

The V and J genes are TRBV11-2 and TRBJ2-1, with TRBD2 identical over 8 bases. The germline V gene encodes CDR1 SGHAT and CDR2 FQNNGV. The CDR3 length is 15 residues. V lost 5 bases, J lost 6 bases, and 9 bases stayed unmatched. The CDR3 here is CASSLGRGGRNEQFF. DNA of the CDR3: TGTGCCAGCAGCCTCGGACGGGGGGGCCGCAATGAGCAGTTCTTC. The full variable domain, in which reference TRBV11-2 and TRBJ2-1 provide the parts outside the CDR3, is EAGVAQSPRYKIIEKRQSVAFWCNPISGHATLYWYQQILGQGPKLLIQFQNNGVVDDSQLPKDRFSAERLKGVDSTLKIQPAKLEDSAVYLCASSLGRGGRNEQFFGPGTRLTVL.

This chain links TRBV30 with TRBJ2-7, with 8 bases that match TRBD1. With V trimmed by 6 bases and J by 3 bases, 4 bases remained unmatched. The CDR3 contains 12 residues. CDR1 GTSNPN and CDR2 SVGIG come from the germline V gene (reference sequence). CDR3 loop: CACRDRNYEQYF. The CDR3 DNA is TGTGCCTGCCGGGACAGGAACTACGAGCAGTACTTC.